This TCR beta chain came from a study of blood T cell repertoires in COVID-19. The CDR3 spans 15 residues. Per germline, CDR1 SGHTA and CDR2 FQGNSA. With 5 bases removed from V and 5 bases from J, the gap between germline ends came to 16 bases. Only in-frame clones appear in the TCRdb table, and some are missing; sequencing was by immunoSEQ multiplex PCR. This sample yields under 95,000 clones, of which roughly 77% are seen a single time; less than 7.5% belongs to the top ten. The rearrangement links TRBV7-2 to TRBJ2-1; possible D gene TRBD2, 7 bases. Sequenced input: peripheral blood. The sequence came from a man aged 50-59 years with active or convalescent COVID-19. The chain's CDR3 is CASSDRRGAHNEQFF. CDR3 DNA sequence: TGTGCCAGCAGCGACCGACGGGGGGCCCACAATGAGCAGTTCTTC.